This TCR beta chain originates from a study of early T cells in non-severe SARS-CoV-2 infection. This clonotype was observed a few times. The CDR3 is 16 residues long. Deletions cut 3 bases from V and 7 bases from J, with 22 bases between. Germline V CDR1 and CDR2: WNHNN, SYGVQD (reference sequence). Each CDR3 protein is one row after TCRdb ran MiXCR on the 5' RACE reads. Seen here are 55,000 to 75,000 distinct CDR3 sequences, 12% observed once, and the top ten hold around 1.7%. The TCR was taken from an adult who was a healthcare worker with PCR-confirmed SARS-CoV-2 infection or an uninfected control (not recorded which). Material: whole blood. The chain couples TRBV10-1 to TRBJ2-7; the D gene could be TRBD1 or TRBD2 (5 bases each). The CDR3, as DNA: TGCGCCAGCAGTGACTCGGGACCGACACCCTCCCGGGAGCAGTACTTC. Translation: CASSDSGPTPSREQYF.